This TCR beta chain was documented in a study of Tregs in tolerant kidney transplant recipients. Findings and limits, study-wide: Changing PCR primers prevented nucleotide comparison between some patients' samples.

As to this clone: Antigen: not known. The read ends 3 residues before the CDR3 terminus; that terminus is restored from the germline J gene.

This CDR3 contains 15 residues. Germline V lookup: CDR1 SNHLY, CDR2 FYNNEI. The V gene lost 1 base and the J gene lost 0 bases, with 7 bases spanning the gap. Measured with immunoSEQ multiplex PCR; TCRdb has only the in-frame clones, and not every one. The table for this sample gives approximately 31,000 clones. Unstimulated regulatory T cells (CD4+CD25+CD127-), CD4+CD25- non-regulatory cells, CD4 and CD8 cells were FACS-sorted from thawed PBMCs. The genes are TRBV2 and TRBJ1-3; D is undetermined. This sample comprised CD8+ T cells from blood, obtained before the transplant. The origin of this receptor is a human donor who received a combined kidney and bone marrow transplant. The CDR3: CASSEGVSSGNTIYF. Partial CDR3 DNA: TGTGCCAGCAGTGAAGGCGTATCCTCTGGAAACACC.